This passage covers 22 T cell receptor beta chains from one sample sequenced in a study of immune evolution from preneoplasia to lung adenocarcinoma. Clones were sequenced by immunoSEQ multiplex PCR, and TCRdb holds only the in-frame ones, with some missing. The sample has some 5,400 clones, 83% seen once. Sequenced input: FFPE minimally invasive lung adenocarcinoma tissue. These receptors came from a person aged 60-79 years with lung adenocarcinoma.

CDR3 residues: CASSETLQGSAFF. The CDR3 DNA reads TGTGCCAGCAGCGAGACGCTCCAGGGGTCGGCTTTCTTT. The rearrangement joins TRBV6-1 to TRBJ1-1, with D maybe TRBD1 (6 bases). Trimming left V 6 bases short and J 11 bases short, with 19 bases between. Germline assignment: CDR1 MNHNS and CDR2 SASEGT. The CDR3 runs to 13 residues.

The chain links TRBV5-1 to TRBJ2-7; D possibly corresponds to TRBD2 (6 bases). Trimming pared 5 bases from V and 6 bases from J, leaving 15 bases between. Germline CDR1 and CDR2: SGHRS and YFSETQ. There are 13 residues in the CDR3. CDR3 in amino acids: CASSSTAGGEQYF. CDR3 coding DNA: TGCGCCAGCAGTTCAACGGCCGGGGGCGAGCAGTACTTC.

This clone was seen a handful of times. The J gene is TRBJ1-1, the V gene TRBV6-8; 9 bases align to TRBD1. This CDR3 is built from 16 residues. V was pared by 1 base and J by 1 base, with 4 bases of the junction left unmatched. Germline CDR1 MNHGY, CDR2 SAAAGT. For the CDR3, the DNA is TGTGCCAGCAGTTACTACGGGACAGGGAAGAACACTGAAGCTTTCTTT. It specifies CASSYYGTGKNTEAFF.

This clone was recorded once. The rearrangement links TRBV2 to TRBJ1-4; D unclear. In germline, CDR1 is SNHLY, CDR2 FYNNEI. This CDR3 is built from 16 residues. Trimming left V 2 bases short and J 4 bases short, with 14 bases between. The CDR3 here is CASSENTGGGNEKLFF. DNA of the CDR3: TGTGCCAGCAGTGAAAACACGGGAGGTGGTAATGAAAAACTGTTTTTT.

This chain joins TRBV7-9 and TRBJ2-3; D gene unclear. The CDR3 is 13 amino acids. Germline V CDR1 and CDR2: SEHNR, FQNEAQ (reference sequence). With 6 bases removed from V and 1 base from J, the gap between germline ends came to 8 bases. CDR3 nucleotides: TGTGCCAGCAGTCCCAGCGGCACAGATACGCAGTATTTT. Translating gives CASSPSGTDTQYF.

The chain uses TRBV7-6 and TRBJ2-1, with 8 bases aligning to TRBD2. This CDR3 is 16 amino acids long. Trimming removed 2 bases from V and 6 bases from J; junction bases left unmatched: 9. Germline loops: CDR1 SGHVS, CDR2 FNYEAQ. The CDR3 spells CASSLPPAGGGNEQFF. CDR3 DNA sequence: TGTGCCAGCAGCTTACCTCCTGCGGGAGGAGGCAATGAGCAGTTCTTC.

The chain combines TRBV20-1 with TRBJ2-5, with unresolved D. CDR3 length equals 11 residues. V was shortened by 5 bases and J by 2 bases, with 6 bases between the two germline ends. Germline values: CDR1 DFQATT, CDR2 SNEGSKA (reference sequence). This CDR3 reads CSAAVQETQYF. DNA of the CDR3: TGCAGTGCTGCGGTACAAGAGACCCAGTACTTC.

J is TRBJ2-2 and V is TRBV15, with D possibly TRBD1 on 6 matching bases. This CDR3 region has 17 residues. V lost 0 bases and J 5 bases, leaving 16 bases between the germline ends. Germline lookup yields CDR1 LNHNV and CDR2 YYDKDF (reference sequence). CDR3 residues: CATSRDIPGVYTGELFF. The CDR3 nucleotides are TGTGCCACCAGCAGAGATATTCCAGGGGTTTATACCGGGGAGCTGTTTTTT.

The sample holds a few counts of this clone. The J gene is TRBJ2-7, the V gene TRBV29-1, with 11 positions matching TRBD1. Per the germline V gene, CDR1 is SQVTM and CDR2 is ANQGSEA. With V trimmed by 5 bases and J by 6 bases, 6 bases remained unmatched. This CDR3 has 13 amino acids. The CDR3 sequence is CSVPGTGGLEQYF. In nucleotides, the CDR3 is TGCAGCGTTCCTGGGACAGGGGGGCTCGAGCAGTACTTC.

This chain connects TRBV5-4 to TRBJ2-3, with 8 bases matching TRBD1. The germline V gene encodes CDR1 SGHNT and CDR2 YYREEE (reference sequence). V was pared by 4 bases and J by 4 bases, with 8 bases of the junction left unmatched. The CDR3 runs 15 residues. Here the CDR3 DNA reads TGTGCCAGCAGCCCTATCGGACAGGGAGCAGATACGCAGTATTTT. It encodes CASSPIGQGADTQYF.

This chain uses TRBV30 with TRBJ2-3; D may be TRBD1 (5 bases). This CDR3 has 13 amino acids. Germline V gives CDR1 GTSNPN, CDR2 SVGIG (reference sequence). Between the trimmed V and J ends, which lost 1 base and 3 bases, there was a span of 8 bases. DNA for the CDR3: TGTGCCTGGAGTGAGGGGATTACAGATACGCAGTATTTT. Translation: CAWSEGITDTQYF.

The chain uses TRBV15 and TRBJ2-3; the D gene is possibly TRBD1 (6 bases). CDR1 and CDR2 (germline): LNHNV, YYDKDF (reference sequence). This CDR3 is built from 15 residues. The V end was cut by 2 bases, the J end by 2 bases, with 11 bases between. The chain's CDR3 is CATSRKDRSTDTQYF. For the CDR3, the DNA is TGTGCCACCAGCAGAAAAGACAGGTCCACAGATACGCAGTATTTT. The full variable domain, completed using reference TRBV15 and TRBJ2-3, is DAMVIQNPRYQVTQFGKPVTLSCSQTLNHNVMYWYQQKSSQAPKLLFHYYDKDFNNEADTPDNFQSRRPNTSFCFLDIRSPGLGDTAMYLCATSRKDRSTDTQYFGPGTRLTVL.

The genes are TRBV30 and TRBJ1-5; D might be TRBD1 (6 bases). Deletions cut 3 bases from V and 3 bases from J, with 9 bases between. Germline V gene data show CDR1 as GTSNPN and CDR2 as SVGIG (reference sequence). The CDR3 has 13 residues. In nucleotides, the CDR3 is TGTGCCTGGAGAAGGGACAACAATCAGCCCCAGCATTTT. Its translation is CAWRRDNNQPQHF.

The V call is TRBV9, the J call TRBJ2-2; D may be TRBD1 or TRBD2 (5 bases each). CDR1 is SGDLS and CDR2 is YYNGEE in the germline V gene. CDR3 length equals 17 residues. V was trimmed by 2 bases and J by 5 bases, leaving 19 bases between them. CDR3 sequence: CASSVSGTLAVTGELFF. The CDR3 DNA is TGTGCCAGCAGCGTTTCCGGGACCCTTGCAGTGACCGGGGAGCTGTTTTTT. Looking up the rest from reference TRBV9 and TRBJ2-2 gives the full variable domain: DSGVTQTPKHLITATGQRVTLRCSPRSGDLSVYWYQQSLDQGLQFLIQYYNGEERAKGNILERFSAQQFPDLHSELNLSSLELGDSALYFCASSVSGTLAVTGELFFGEGSRLTVL.

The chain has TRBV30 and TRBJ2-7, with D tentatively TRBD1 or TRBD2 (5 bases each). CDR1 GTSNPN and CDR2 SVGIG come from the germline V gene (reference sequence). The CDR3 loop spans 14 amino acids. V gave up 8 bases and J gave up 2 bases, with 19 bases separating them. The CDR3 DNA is TGTGCCGGGACCTTTCGGGGATCCACCTACGAGCAGTACTTC. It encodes CAGTFRGSTYEQYF.

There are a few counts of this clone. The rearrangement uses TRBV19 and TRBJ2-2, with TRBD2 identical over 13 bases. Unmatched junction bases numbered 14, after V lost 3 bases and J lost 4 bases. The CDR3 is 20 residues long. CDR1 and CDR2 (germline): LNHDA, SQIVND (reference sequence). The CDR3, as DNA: TGTGCCAGTAGTATTATGGGACTAGCGGGGCCTGGAGCTGTCACCGGGGAGCTGTTTTTT. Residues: CASSIMGLAGPGAVTGELFF.

CDR3 in amino acids: CAWSRRQYNEQFF. The CDR3 DNA reads as TGTGCCTGGAGTCGGCGACAGTACAATGAGCAGTTCTTC. The chain links TRBV30 to TRBJ2-1; tentative D call: TRBD1 (5 bases). The CDR3 contains 13 residues. The germline gives CDR1 GTSNPN, CDR2 SVGIG (reference sequence). V lost 2 bases to trimming and J lost 4 bases, with 9 bases between them.

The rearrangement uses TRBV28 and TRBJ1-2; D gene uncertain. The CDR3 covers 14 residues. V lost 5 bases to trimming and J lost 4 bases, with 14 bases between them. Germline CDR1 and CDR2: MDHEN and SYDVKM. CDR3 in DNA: TGTGCCAGCAGTCCCCTGTCCTCCCCCTATGGCTACACCTTC. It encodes CASSPLSSPYGYTF.

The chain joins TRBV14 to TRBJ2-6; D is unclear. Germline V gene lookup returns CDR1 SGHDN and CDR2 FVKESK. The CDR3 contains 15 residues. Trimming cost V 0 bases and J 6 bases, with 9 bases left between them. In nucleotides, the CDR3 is TGTGCCAGCAGCCAAGAAAGGGCAGTGGCCAACGTCCTGACTTTC. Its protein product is CASSQERAVANVLTF. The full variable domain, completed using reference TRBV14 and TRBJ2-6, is EAGVTQFPSHSVIEKGQTVTLRCDPISGHDNLYWYRRVMGKEIKFLLHFVKESKQDESGMPNNRFLAERTGGTYSTLKVQPAELEDSGVYFCASSQERAVANVLTFGAGSRLTVL.

CDR3 sequence reads: CASSPDRTGIHEQYF. DNA for the CDR3: TGTGCCAGCTCACCCGACCGGACAGGGATCCACGAGCAGTACTTC. This chain connects TRBV18 to TRBJ2-7, with 8 bases aligning to TRBD1. The V segment lost 3 bases and the J segment 5 bases; nucleotides outside the gene matches: 9. Germline CDR1 and CDR2: KGHSH and LQKENI. This CDR3 is built from 15 residues.

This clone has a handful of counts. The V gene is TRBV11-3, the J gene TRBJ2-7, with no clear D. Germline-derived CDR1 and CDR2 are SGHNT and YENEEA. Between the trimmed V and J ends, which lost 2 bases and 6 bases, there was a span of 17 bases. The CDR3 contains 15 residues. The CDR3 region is CASSLKDRFLAEQYF. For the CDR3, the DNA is TGTGCCAGCAGCTTAAAGGACCGTTTTCTCGCCGAGCAGTACTTC.

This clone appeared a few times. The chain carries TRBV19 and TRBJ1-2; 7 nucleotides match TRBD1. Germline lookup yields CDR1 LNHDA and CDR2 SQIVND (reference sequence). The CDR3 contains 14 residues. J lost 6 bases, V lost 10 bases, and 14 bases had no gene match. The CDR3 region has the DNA TGTGCCACCATGCGACAGGGAAGCTATAATGGCTACACCTTC. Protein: CATMRQGSYNGYTF. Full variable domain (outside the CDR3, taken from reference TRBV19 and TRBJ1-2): DGGITQSPKYLFRKEGQNVTLSCEQNLNHDAMYWYRQDPGQGLRLIYYSQIVNDFQKGDIAEGYSVSREKKESFPLTVTSAQKNPTAFYLCATMRQGSYNGYTFGSGTRLTVV.